The source of this TCR beta chain is a study of OX40 agonist ivuxolimab in advanced cancers. Background on the whole study: Ivuxolimab, which targeted the costimulatory receptor OX40 (CD134), was an agonistic, fully human IgG2 monoclonal antibody. Patients were allowed to have had prior anti-PD-1, anti-PD-L1 or anti-CTLA-4 therapy, and 40% to 45% of the dose-escalation patients had previously received checkpoint inhibitors. Among the roughly 54 dose-escalation patients, approximately 20 had hepatocellular carcinoma, approximately 15 melanoma, 9 renal cell carcinoma and 9 head and neck cancer. In the dose-escalation cohort, 75% to 90% of patients were male, and the mean age was roughly 60 years with a range of roughly 23 to 79. Partial responses occurred in three dose-escalation patients, of whom one had hepatocellular carcinoma and two had cutaneous melanoma. The paper covers the monotherapy dose-escalation part of the phase I ivuxolimab trial, which included N of about 56 patients. Intravenous ivuxolimab was administered to patients every 2 weeks at six dose levels: 0.01, 0.1, 0.3, 1.5, 3 and 10 mg/kg. The point of sequencing TCRbeta in the periphery was to test whether ivuxolimab changed TCR sequence diversity and drove clonal T-cell expansion.

The trial excluded patients who had a history of autoimmune disease or who were on systemic immunosuppression. Peripheral blood for TCR sequencing was collected from all dose cohorts at baseline, on cycle 4 day 1, and on cycle 7 day 1. Samples were obtained from an open-label, multicenter, first-in-human phase I dose-escalation trial of ivuxolimab. The trial enrolled adults with locally advanced or metastatic head and neck squamous cell, hepatocellular, melanoma or renal cell carcinoma. CD4+ and CD8+ T cells were sorted separately from peripheral blood before TCR sequencing. Broader findings and caveats from the paper: In the 0.1-3.0 mg/kg groups, partial responders were among the patients with the lowest normalized peripheral clonal expansion, particularly in CD8+ T cells. Low levels of normalized T-cell clonal expansion were also seen in some patients who did not respond. At doses of 0.1 to 3.0 mg/kg, clonal expansion of both CD4+ and CD8+ T cells in blood was seen between baseline and week 6. On average, CD8+ T cells showed more expanded clones than CD4+ T cells after ivuxolimab. Which antigens the clonally expanded peripheral T cells were specific for was not determined.

This clone was seen only once. No cognate antigen has been identified for it. No base-level quality is on record; no much larger clone is a single base apart. The CDR3 has 15 amino acids, counting the end cysteine and phenylalanine. The kept DNA is CDR3 alone, 45 bases in frame from the first base. CDR1 and CDR2 are read off the germline V gene (reference sequence) as MNHNY and SVGAGI. The V and J ends are trimmed by 6 bases and 2 bases, leaving 16 bases between them. Genomic DNA was isolated from the sorted cells so that the TCRbeta CDR3 region could be sequenced. The immunoSEQ Assay was used to sequence the TCRbeta CDR3 regions. TCRdb re-hosts the immuneACCESS table, in-frame sequences only. Its copies lack some clones; in the studies checked, an unresolved V gene accounts for under half of them, and the cause for the rest is not known. The sample contains about 98,000 clones, just under 95% of them found a single time. The ten largest clones add up to 0.26% of the sample.

The rearranged chain carries TRBV6-6 and TRBJ1-2, and perhaps TRBD1 as D gene, on 6 matching bases. This specimen consisted of CD4+ or CD8+ T cells sorted from blood, obtained in a trial of the OX40 agonist ivuxolimab. The source is an adult with an advanced solid tumor such as melanoma, head and neck, liver or kidney cancer. The sequenced DNA is TGTGCCAGCAGCGAGACCCGGGGGCCCAACTATGGCTACACCTTC. This sequence encodes CASSETRGPNYGYTF.